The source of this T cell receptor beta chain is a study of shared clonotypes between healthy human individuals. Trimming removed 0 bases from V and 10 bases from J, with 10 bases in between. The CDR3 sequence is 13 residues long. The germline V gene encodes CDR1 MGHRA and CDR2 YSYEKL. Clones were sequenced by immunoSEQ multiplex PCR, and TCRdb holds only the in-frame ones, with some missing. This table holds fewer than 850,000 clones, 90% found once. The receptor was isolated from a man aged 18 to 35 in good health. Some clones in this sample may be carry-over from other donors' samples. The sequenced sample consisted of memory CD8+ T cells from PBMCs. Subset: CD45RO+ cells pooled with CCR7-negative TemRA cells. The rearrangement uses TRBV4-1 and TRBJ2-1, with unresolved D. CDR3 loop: CASSQDTPGEQFF. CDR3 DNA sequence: TGCGCCAGCAGCCAAGACACTCCTGGGGAGCAGTTCTTC.